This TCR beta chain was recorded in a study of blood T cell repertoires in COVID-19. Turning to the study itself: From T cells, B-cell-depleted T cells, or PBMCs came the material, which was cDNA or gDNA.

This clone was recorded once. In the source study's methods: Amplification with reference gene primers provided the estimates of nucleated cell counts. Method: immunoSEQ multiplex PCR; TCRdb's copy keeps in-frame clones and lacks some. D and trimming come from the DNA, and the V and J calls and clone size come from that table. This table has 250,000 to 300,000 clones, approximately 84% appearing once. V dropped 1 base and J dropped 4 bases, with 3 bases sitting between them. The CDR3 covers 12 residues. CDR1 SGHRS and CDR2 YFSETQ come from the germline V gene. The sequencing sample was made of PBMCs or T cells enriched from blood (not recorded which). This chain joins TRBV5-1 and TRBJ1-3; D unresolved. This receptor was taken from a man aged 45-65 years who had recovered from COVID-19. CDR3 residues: CASSLQGNTIYF. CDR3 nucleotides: TGCGCCAGCAGCTTGCAGGGAAACACCATATATTTT.